The clone carrying this T cell receptor beta chain was observed a few times. This sample was included in a study of cytomegalovirus exposure and HLA in healthy donors. At the level of the study: From donors who were HLA-typed, an early data release held about 89 million unique TCRs.

Primers included in the PCR were 60 Vbeta and 13 Jbeta primers. TCRdb's copy holds only in-frame clones and misses some; the assay was immunoSEQ multiplex PCR. The data show roughly 100,000 clones, 73% seen once. The CDR3 is 17 residues long. Per the germline V gene, CDR1 is LGHNA and CDR2 is YNFKEQ. V was cut by 4 bases and J by 2 bases, with 19 bases left in between. These donors counted as nominally healthy when sampled, but unrecorded immune exposures were likely. The sequence derives from a man between 40 and 49 years old in good health and CMV-seronegative. The sample taken for sequencing was PBMCs. The J gene is TRBJ2-3, the V gene TRBV4-2, with a possible D match to TRBD2 (7 bases). Here the CDR3 reads CASSLRGAGESTDTQYF. Written as DNA, the CDR3 is TGTGCCAGCAGCCTCAGGGGCGCGGGGGAGTCCACAGATACGCAGTATTTT.